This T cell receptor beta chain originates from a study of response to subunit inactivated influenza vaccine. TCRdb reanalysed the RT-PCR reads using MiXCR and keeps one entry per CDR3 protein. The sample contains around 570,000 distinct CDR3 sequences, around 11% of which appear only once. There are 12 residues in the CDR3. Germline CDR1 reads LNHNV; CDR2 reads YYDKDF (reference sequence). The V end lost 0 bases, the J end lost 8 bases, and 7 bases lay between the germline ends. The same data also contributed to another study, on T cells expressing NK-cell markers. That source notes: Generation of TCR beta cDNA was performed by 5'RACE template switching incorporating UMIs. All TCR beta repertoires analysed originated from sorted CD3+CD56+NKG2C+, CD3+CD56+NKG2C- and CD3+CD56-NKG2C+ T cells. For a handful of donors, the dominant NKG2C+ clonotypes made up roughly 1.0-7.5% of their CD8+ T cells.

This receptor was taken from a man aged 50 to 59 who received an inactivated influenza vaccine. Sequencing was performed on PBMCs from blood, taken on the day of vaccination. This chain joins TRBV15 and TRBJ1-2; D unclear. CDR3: CATSRDKGGYTF. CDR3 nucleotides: TGTGCCACCAGCAGAGATAAGGGAGGCTACACCTTC.